This T cell receptor (beta chain) emerged from a study of blood T cell repertoires in COVID-19. This clone was counted between two and nine times. Sequencing was performed with immunoSEQ multiplex PCR; in TCRdb, only in-frame clones are kept and a portion is missing. The repertoire holds 250,000 to 350,000 clones, with 70% to 90% as singletons. The germline V gene has CDR1 SGHAT and CDR2 FQNNGV. The CDR3 totals 15 residues. Trimming left V 5 bases short and J 2 bases short, with 15 bases between. This TCR derives from a human donor with COVID-19, enrolled during active disease. The donor label of this sample is uncertain. Source material: peripheral blood. V and J are TRBV11-2 and TRBJ2-5; no clear D. CDR3 loop: CASSLNPGSQETQYF. CDR3 in DNA: TGTGCCAGCAGCCTAAACCCCGGGTCGCAAGAGACCCAGTACTTC.